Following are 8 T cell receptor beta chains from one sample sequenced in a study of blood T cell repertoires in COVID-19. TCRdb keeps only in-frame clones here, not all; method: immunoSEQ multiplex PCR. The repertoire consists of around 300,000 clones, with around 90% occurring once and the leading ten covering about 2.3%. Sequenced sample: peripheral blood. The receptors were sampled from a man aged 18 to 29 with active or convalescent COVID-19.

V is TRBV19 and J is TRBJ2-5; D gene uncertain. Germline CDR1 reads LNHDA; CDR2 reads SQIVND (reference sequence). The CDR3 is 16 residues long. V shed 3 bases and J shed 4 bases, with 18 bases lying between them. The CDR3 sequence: CASSIRGLERLETQYF. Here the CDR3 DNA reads TGTGCCAGTAGTATTAGAGGTTTGGAGCGCCTAGAGACCCAGTACTTC.

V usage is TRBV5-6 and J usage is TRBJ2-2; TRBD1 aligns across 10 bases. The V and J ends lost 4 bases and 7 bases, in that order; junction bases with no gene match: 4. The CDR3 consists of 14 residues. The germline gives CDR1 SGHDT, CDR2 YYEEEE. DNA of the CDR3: TGTGCCAGCAGCCTGGGACAGGGGTACGGGGAGCTGTTTTTT. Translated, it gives CASSLGQGYGELFF.

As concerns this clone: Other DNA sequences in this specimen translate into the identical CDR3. CDR3 protein: CASSIGGGSTDTQYF. The CDR3 region has the DNA TGTGCCAGTAGTATAGGCGGGGGTAGCACAGATACGCAGTATTTT. V and J are TRBV19 and TRBJ2-3; 7 bases are a match to TRBD2. Germline V gene lookup returns CDR1 LNHDA and CDR2 SQIVND (reference sequence). The length of the CDR3 is 15 residues. V lost 1 base to trimming and J lost 0 bases; unmatched junction nucleotides: 1. The whole variable domain, remainder taken from reference TRBV19 and TRBJ2-3, is DGGITQSPKYLFRKEGQNVTLSCEQNLNHDAMYWYRQDPGQGLRLIYYSQIVNDFQKGDIAEGYSVSREKKESFPLTVTSAQKNPTAFYLCASSIGGGSTDTQYFGPGTRLTVL.

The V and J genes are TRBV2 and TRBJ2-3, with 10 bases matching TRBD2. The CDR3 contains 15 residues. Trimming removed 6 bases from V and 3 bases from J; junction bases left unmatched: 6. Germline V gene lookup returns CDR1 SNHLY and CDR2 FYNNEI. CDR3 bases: TGTGCCAGCAGAGCCACTAGCGGGGCTACAGATACGCAGTATTTT. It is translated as CASRATSGATDTQYF.

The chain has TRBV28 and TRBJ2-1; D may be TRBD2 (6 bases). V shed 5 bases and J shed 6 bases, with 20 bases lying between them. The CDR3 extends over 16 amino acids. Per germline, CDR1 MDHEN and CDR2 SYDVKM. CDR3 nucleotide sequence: TGTGCCAGCAGTCTTAGACTAGACATAAAACTCAATGAGCAGTTCTTC. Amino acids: CASSLRLDIKLNEQFF.

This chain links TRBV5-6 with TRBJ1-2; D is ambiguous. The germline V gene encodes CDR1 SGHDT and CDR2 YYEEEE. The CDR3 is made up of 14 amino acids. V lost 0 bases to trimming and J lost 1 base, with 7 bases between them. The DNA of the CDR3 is TGTGCCAGCAGCTTGGTTGAACTTAACTATGGCTACACCTTC. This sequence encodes CASSLVELNYGYTF.

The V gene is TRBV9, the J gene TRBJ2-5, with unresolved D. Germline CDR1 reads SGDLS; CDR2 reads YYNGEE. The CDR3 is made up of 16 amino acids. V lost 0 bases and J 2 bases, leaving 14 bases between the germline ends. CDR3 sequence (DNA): TGTGCCAGCAGCGTAGGTATGGGTACGGGTCAAGAGACCCAGTACTTC. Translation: CASSVGMGTGQETQYF.

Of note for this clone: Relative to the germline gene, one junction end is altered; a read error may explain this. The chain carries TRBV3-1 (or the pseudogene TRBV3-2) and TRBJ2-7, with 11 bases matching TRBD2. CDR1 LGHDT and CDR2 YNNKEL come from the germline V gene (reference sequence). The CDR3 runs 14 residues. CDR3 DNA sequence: TGTGCCAGCAGCCAAGGTCTAGCGGGAGGCCCTACCGACTTC. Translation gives CASSQGLAGGPTDF.